This T cell receptor beta chain was sequenced during a study of shared clonotypes between healthy human individuals. Comment on this clone: As yet, its antigen is unknown.

Every immunoSEQ plate was one replicate of a subset's evenly spread DNA. Each unsorted PBMC replicate got 300 ng genomic DNA, tens of thousands of genomes. Produced via immunoSEQ multiplex PCR; TCRdb's table is partial and in-frame only. The top ten hold around 12% of the sample, which has about 510,000 clones, 75% to 80% seen once. V shed 2 bases, J shed 7 bases, and the junction held 4 bases outside the gene matches. CDR3 size: 15 residues. CDR1 and CDR2 from the germline V gene are WNHNN and SYGVQD (reference sequence). Points from the study as a whole: The expectation was that sequencing depth would affect clonotype sharing among donors. A limitation of the genetic and exposure-history diversity represented arose from few donors.

The clonotype comes from a woman aged 40 to 55 in good health. Some clones in this sample may be carry-over from other donors' samples. The sequenced sample was PBMCs. The chain recombines TRBV10-1 with TRBJ2-5; 13 bases align to TRBD2. The CDR3 nucleotides are TGCGCCAGCAGTGAGGAACTAGCGGGAGGGGGGACCCAGTACTTC. Translation gives CASSEELAGGGTQYF.